A selection of T cell receptor beta chains follows, all from one sample in a study of blood T cell repertoires in COVID-19. The assay was immunoSEQ multiplex PCR, and TCRdb's table has in-frame clones only and misses some. The data contain around 130,000 clones, around 80% of them singletons. The sample consisted of PBMCs or T cells enriched from blood (not recorded which). The receptors derive from a man aged 40-49 years with acute COVID-19. Each CDR3 is given with its conserved first and last residue.

V gene,J gene,CDR3 length,CDR3 protein
TRBV30,TRBJ1-1,12,CAWSVPGPEAFF
TRBV24-1,TRBJ2-5,13,CATSGPNQETQYF
TRBV5-5,TRBJ2-3,16,CASSLGLAFSTDTQYF
TRBV11-3,TRBJ2-2,16,CASSLGVAGNTGELFF
TRBV5-4,TRBJ2-7,16,CASSSDYGGQSYEQYF
TRBV5-1,TRBJ2-1,13,CASSLELTNEQFF
TRBV5-1,TRBJ1-2,16,CASSPARDAGFYGYTF
TRBV9,TRBJ2-1,18,CASSTSPGGGRRDNEQFF
TRBV3-1/TRBV3-2,TRBJ1-5,14,CASSQTNSNQPQHF
TRBV6-5,TRBJ2-2,14,CASSYEGVGGELFF
TRBV28,TRBJ2-3,17,CASSLHRSGGFGDTQYF
TRBV5-4,TRBJ2-3,17,CASSLRSGVNGRDTQYF
TRBV19,TRBJ2-1,15,CASSTGTGASSEQFF
TRBV7-9,TRBJ1-1,16,CASSLHGTGANTEAFF
TRBV30,TRBJ2-5,14,CAWSASSLQETQYF
TRBV7-6,TRBJ2-3,18,CASSLRGTSGGRTDTQYF
TRBV5-6,TRBJ1-6,14,CASSLGQSNSPLHF
TRBV11-2,TRBJ1-4,15,CASSSPTGRREKLFF
TRBV10-3,TRBJ1-6,13,CAISPGSNSPLHF
TRBV19,TRBJ2-1,16,CASSSRTSVQYNEQFF
TRBV5-1,TRBJ1-3,15,CASSLVEIPGNTIYF
TRBV30,TRBJ2-1,15,CAWSVGLAGYNEQFF
TRBV12-3/TRBV12-4,TRBJ1-1,13,CASSSWGDTEAFF